The 7 T cell receptor beta chains below all came from one sample that was sequenced in a study of shared clonotypes between healthy human individuals. Sequencing used immunoSEQ multiplex PCR; TCRdb keeps in-frame clones, though not all of them. The sample lists about 2.1 million clones; about 94% were seen once. Naive CD8 cells lacked CD45RO and underwent positive selection for CCR7, leaving out terminally differentiated effector memory CD45RA+ cells. Sequencing was performed on naive CD8+ T cells from PBMCs. The receptor source for this set is a man between 18 and 35 years old in good health. Some clones in this sample may be carry-over from other donors' samples.

This clone was seen a single time. V is TRBV7-6 and J is TRBJ2-7; 7 bases are shared with TRBD2. The CDR3 totals 13 residues. J lost 4 bases, V lost 4 bases, and 4 bases had no gene match. Germline V lookup: CDR1 SGHVS, CDR2 FNYEAQ. For the CDR3, the DNA is TGTGCCAGCAGCTGGGGGGGAGGGTACGAGCAGTACTTC. Amino acids: CASSWGGGYEQYF.

This chain uses TRBV9 with TRBJ1-4, with 8 nucleotides matching TRBD1. The CDR3 length is 16 residues. Germline V CDR1 and CDR2: SGDLS, YYNGEE. V shed 0 bases and J 6 bases; nucleotides not matched to a gene: 7. CDR3 coding DNA: TGTGCCAGCAGCGTAGATGGGACAGGAGAAGATGAAAAACTGTTTTTT. This translates into CASSVDGTGEDEKLFF.

The chain carries TRBV2 and TRBJ1-1; 12 bases map to TRBD1. The CDR3 consists of 18 residues. The V and J ends lost 5 bases and 1 base, in that order; junction bases with no gene match: 11. Looked up from germline, CDR1 is SNHLY and CDR2 is FYNNEI. For the CDR3, the DNA is TGTGCCAGCAGTAAAAGAGTCCGGGACAGGGGGCGGAACACTGAAGCTTTCTTT. Its translation is CASSKRVRDRGRNTEAFF.

The genes are TRBV27 and TRBJ2-1; TRBD2 matches at 10 bases. Germline loops: CDR1 MNHEY, CDR2 SMNVEV (reference sequence). This CDR3 region has 14 residues. V lost 7 bases and J lost 6; bases outside the gene matches: 6. CDR3 sequence (DNA): TGTGCCAGCATCGGGACTAGCGAACCCAATGAGCAGTTCTTC. Translating gives CASIGTSEPNEQFF.

The chain combines TRBV7-3 with TRBJ2-3; 8 nucleotides line up with TRBD2. The junction had 8 bases not matched to a gene; V was cut back by 5 bases and J by 4 bases. CDR3 length: 15 amino acids. Germline-derived CDR1 and CDR2 are SGHTA and FQGTGA. CDR3 nucleotide sequence: TGTGCCAGCAGCCAGAGCGGGAGAGGCGCAGATACGCAGTATTTT. It translates to CASSQSGRGADTQYF. The entire variable domain, with the rest obtained from reference TRBV7-3 and TRBJ2-3, is as follows: GAGVSQTPSNKVTEKGKYVELRCDPISGHTALYWYRQSLGQGPEFLIYFQGTGAADDSGLPNDRFFAVRPEGSVSTLKIQRTERGDSAVYLCASSQSGRGADTQYFGPGTRLTVL.

The chain couples TRBV28 to TRBJ1-5, with D possibly TRBD1 on 6 matching bases. This CDR3 contains 16 residues. CDR1 is MDHEN and CDR2 is SYDVKM in the germline V gene. The V gene lost 3 bases and the J gene lost 1 base, with 13 bases spanning the gap. DNA of the CDR3: TGTGCCAGCAGTTTTTTTAGGGGGTTGAGCAATCAGCCCCAGCATTTT. Its translation is CASSFFRGLSNQPQHF.

V usage is TRBV27 and J usage is TRBJ2-6; D possibly corresponds to TRBD2 (6 bases). The germline V gene encodes CDR1 MNHEY and CDR2 SMNVEV (reference sequence). V gave up 4 bases and J gave up 4 bases, with 11 bases separating them. The CDR3 covers 15 residues. CDR3 amino acids: CASSWGEAGANVLTF. The CDR3 region has the DNA TGTGCCAGCAGTTGGGGGGAAGCGGGGGCCAACGTCCTGACTTTC.